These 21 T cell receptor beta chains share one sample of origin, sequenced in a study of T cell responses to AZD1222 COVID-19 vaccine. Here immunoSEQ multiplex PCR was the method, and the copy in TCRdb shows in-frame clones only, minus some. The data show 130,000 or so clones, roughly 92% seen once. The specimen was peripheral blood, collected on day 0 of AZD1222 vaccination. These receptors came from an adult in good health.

CDR3 coding DNA: TGTGCAAGTCGCCCGGTCCGGGGGACTAATGAAAAACTGTTTTTT. Translating it yields CASRPVRGTNEKLFF. The rearrangement joins TRBV12-2 to TRBJ1-4. TRBV12-2 is described as a pseudogene. CDR3 length: 15 amino acids.

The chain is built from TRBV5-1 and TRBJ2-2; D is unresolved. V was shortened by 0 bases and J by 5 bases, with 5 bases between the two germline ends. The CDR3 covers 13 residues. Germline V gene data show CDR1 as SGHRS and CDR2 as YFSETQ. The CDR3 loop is CASSLEVTGELFF. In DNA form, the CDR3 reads TGCGCCAGCAGCTTGGAAGTAACCGGGGAGCTGTTTTTT.

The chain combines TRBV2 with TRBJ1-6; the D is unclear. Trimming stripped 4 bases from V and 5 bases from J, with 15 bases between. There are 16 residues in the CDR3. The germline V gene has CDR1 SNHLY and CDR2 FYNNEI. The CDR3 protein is CASSVEAGSNNSPLHF. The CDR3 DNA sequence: TGTGCCAGCAGTGTAGAGGCAGGCTCAAATAATTCACCCCTCCACTTT.

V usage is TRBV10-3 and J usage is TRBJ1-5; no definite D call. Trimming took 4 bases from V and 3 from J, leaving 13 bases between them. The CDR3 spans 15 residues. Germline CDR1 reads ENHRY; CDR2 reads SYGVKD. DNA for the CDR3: TGTGCCATCAGTGCCTCGGCAGGCTCCAATCAGCCCCAGCATTTT. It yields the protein CAISASAGSNQPQHF.

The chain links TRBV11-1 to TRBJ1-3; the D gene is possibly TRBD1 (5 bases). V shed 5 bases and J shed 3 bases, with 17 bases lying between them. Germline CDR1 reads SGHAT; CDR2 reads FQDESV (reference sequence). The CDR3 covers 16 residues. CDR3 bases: TGTGCCAGCAGCCCTCACCCGGACGGGGGTGGAAACACCATATATTTT. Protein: CASSPHPDGGGNTIYF.

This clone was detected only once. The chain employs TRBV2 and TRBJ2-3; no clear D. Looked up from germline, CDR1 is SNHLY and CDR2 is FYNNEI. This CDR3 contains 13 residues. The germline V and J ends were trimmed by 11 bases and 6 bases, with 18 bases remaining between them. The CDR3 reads CAGGITQVDTQYF. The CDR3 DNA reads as TGTGCCGGTGGGATTACCCAAGTGGATACGCAGTATTTT.

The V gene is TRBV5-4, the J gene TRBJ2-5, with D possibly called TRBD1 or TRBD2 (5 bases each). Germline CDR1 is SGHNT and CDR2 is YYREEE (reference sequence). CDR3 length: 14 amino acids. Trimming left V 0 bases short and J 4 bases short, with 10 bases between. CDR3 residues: CASSLGSGTETQYF. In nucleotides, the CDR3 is TGTGCCAGCAGCTTGGGATCAGGGACAGAGACCCAGTACTTC.

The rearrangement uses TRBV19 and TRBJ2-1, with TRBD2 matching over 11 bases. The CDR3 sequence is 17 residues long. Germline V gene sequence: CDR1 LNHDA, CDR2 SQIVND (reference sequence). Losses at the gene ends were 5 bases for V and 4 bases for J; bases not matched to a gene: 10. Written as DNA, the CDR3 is TGTGCCAGTAGTGTCGGCCTAGCGGGGGGAGGGTACAATGAGCAGTTCTTC. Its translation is CASSVGLAGGGYNEQFF.

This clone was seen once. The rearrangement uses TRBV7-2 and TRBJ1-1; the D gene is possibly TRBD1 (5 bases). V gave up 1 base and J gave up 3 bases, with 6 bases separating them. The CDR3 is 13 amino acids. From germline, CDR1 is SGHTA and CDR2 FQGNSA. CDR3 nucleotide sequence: TGTGCCAGCAGCTTAGGGGGGGACACTGAAGCTTTCTTT. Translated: CASSLGGDTEAFF.

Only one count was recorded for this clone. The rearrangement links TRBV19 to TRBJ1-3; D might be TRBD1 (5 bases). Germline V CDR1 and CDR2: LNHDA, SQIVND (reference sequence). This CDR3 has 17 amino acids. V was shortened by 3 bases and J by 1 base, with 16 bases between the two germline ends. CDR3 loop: CASSMLSGRGSGNTIYF. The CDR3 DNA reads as TGTGCCAGTAGTATGCTGTCAGGGAGAGGGTCTGGAAACACCATATATTTT.

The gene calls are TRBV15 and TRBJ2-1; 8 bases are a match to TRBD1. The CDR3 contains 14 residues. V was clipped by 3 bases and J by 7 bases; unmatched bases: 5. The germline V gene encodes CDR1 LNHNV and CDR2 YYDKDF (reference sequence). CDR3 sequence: CATSRDRVANEQFF. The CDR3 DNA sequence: TGTGCCACCAGCAGGGACAGGGTGGCGAATGAGCAGTTCTTC. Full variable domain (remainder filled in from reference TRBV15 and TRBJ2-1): DAMVIQNPRYQVTQFGKPVTLSCSQTLNHNVMYWYQQKSSQAPKLLFHYYDKDFNNEADTPDNFQSRRPNTSFCFLDIRSPGLGDTAMYLCATSRDRVANEQFFGPGTRLTVL.

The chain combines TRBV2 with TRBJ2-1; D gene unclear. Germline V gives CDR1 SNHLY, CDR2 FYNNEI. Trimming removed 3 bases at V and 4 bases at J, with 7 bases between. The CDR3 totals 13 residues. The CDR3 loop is CASSEGRYNEQFF. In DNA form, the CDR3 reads TGTGCCAGCAGTGAGGGCAGGTACAATGAGCAGTTCTTC. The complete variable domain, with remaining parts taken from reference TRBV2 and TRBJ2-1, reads EPEVTQTPSHQVTQMGQEVILRCVPISNHLYFYWYRQILGQKVEFLVSFYNNEISEKSEIFDDQFSVERPDGSNFTLKIRSTKLEDSAMYFCASSEGRYNEQFFGPGTRLTVL.

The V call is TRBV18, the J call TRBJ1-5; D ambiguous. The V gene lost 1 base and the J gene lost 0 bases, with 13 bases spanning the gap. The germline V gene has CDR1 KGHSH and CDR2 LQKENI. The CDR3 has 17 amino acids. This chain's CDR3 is CASSPQLDGYSNQPQHF. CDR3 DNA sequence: TGTGCCAGCTCACCACAATTAGACGGATATAGCAATCAGCCCCAGCATTTT.

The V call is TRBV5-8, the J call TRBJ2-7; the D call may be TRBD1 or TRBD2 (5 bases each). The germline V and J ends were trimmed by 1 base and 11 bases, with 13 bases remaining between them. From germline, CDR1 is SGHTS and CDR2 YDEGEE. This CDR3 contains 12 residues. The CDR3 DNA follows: TGTGCCAGCAGCTTGTCTCTCAGGGAGAAGTACGTC. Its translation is CASSLSLREKYV.

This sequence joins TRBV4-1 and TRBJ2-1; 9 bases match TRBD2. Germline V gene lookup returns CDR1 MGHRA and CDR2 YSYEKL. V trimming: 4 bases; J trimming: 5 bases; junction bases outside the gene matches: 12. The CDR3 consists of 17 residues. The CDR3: CASSLGAGGGWDNEQFF. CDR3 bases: TGCGCCAGCAGCCTAGGGGCGGGAGGGGGTTGGGACAATGAGCAGTTCTTC.

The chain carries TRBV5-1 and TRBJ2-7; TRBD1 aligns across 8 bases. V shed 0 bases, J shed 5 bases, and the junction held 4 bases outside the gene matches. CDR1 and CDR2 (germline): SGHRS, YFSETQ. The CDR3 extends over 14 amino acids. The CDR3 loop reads CASSLGQGIDEQYV. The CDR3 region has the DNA TGCGCCAGCAGCTTGGGACAGGGGATCGACGAGCAGTACGTC.

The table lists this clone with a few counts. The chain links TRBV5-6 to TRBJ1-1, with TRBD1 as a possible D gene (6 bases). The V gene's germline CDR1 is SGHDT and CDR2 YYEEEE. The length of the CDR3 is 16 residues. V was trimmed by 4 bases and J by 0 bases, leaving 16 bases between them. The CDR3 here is CASSPLGGRVNTEAFF. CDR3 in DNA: TGTGCCAGCAGCCCCCTGGGGGGCCGGGTGAACACTGAAGCTTTCTTT.

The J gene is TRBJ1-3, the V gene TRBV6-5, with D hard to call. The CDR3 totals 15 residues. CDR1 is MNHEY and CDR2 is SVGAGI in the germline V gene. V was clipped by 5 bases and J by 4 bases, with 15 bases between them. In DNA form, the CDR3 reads TGTGCCAGCAGTAGTGATGTGACATTCGGAAACACCATATATTTT. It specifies CASSSDVTFGNTIYF.

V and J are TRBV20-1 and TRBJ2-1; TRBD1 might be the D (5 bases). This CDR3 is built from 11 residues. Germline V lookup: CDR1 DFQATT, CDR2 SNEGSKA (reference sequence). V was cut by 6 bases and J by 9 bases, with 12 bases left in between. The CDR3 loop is CSAPLQGEQFF. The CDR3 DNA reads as TGCAGTGCCCCCCTCCAGGGTGAGCAGTTCTTC.

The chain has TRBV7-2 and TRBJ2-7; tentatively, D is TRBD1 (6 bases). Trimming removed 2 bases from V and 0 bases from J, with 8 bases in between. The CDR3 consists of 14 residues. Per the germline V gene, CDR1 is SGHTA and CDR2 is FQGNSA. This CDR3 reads CASSLRQDSYEQYF. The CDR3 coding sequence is TGTGCCAGCAGCTTACGACAGGACTCCTACGAGCAGTACTTC.

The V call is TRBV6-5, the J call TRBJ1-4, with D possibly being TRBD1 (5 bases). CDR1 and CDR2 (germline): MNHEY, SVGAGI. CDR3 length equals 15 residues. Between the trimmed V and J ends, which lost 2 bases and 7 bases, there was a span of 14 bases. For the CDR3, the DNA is TGTGCCAGCAGTTACAGGGGCGTGGGGGGTGAAAAACTGTTTTTT. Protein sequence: CASSYRGVGGEKLFF.